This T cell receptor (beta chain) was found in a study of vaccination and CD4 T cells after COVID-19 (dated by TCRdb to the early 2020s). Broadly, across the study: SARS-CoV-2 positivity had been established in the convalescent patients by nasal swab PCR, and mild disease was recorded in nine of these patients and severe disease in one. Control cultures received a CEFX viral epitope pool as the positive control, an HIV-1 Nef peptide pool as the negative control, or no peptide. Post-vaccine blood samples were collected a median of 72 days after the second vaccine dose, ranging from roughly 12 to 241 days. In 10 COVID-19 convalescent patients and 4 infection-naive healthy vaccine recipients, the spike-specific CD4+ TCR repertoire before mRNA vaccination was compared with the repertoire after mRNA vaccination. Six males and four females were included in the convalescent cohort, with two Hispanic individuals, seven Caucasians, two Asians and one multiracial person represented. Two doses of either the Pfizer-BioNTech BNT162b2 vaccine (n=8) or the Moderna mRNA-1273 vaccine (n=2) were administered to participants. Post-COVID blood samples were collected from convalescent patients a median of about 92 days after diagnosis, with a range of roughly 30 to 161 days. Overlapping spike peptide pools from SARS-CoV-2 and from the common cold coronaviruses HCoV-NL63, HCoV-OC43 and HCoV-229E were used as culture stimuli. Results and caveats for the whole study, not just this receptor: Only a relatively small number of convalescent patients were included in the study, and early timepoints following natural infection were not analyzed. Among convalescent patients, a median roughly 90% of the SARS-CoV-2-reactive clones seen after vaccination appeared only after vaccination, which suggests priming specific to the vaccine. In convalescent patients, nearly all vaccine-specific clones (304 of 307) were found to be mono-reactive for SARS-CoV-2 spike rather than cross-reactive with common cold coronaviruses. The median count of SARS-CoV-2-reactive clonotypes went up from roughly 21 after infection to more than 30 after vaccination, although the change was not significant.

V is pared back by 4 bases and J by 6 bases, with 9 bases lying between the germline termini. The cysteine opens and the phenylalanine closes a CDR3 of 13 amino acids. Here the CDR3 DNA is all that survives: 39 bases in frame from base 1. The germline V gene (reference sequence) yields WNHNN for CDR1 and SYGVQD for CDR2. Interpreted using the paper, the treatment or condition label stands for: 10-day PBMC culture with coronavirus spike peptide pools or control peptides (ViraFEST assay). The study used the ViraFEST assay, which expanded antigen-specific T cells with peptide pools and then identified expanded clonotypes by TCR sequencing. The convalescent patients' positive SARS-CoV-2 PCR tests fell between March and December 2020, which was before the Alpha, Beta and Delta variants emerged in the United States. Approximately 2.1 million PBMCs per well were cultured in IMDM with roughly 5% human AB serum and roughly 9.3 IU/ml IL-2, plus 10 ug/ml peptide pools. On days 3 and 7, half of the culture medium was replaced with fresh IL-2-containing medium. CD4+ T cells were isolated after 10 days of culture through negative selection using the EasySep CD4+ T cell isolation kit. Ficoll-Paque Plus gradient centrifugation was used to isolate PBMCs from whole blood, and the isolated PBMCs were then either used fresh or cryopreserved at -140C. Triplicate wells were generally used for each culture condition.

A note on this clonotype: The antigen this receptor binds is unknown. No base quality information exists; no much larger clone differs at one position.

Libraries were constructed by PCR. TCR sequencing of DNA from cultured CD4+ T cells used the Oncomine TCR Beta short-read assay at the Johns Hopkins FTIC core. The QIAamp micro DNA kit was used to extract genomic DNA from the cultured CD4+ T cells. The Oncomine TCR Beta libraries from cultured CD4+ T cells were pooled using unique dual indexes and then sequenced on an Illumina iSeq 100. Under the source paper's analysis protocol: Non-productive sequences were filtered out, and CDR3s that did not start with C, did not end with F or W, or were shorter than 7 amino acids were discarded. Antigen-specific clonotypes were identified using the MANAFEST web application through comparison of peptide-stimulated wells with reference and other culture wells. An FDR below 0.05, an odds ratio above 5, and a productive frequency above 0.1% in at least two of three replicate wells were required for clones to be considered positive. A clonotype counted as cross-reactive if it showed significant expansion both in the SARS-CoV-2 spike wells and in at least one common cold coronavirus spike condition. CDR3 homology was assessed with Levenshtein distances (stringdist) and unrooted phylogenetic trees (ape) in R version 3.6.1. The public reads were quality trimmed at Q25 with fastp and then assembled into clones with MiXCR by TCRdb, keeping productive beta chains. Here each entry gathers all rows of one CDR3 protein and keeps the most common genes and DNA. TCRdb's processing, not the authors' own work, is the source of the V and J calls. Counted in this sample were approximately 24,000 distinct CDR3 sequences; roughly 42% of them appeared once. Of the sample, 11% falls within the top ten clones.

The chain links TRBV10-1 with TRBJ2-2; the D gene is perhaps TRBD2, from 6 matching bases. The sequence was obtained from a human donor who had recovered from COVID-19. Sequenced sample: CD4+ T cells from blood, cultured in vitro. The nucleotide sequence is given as TGCGCCAGCAGTGTCGCTAGCGCCGGGGAGCTGTTTTTT. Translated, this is CASSVASAGELFF.